This TCR beta chain was sequenced during a study of beta chain features in type 1 diabetes. Looking at the study overall: Healthy donors, compared against patients, showed similar age, gender and cell yields. Examination of sorted cells across all samples involved more than 85,000,000 cells.

This clone was counted a few times. Antigen unknown. General study points: Individuals with type 1 diabetes displayed fewer insertions and more deletions at VDJ junctions.

Expressed TCRB transcripts got sequenced, as all isolated RNA was reverse transcribed. The protocol was immunoSEQ multiplex PCR, while the TCRdb copy is restricted to in-frame clones and leaves out a portion. The table has around 140,000 clones, about 9.4% seen once. Isolation of CD4+ naive, central memory, regulatory and stem cell-like memory cells was achieved by sorting via CD45RO/CCR7/CD25/CD127/CD95/CD27. The V gene end was trimmed by 5 bases and the J gene end by 7 bases; junction bases not matched to a gene: 4. The CDR3 has 13 residues. CDR1 and CDR2 from the germline V gene are KGHSH and LQKENI.

The source of this sequence is a man aged 18 to 30 in good health. The V gene is TRBV18, the J gene TRBJ2-1; TRBD2 agrees at 8 bases. Sequences were obtained from naive CD4+ T cells from blood. The CDR3 sequence is CASSAGTRNEQFF. CDR3 in DNA: TGTGCCAGCTCAGCCGGGACTAGGAATGAGCAGTTCTTC.